Below, one T cell receptor beta chain is given with its context. What it binds is not known. CDR1 is MNHNS, CDR2 SASEGT, per germline. The CDR3 is 13 amino acids. With V trimmed by 6 bases and J by 6 bases, 3 bases remained unmatched. This sample stems from a study of T cells in localized non-small cell lung cancer. Findings and limits, study-wide: Elevated circulating T cell density in blood was associated with longer overall survival. Out of the top 100 tumor clones, a median about 57 were seen in adjacent lung.

Produced via immunoSEQ multiplex PCR; TCRdb's table is partial and in-frame only. Among under 55,000 clones listed, roughly 90% were seen once. The sample here was PBMCs, taken before any cancer treatment. This receptor was identified in a woman aged 35 to 75 with stage II lung adenocarcinoma. V usage is TRBV6-1 and J usage is TRBJ1-1; 11 bases fit TRBD1. CDR3 loop: CASRGQGEAEAFF. In nucleotides, the CDR3 is TGTGCCAGCAGGGGACAGGGGGAGGCTGAAGCTTTCTTT.